The present T cell receptor beta chain was sequenced within a study of T-cell memory formation after mild COVID-19. For the study at large: TCR clusters were largely donor specific.

General study points: Clones that contracted clustered mainly in CM and EM if CD4+ and in EMRA if CD8+. Some clones that responded turned up in pre-infection memory, which suggests that cross-reactive memory joined in.

In TCRdb, the 5' RACE reads were re-called with MiXCR into one record per CDR3 protein. Seen here are 250,000 to 400,000 distinct CDR3 sequences, 14% observed once, and the top ten hold around a fifth. As regards this clonotype: What it binds is not known.

V lost 5 bases, J lost 0 bases, and 9 bases lay in between. The CDR3 length is 14 residues. The germline CDR1 and CDR2 sequences are SGHTA and FQGNSA. This receptor was identified in a man aged 18 to 30 who had mild COVID-19 (a few samples of this study predate the infection). Cell type and time point are not known. Specimen: PBMCs or a T cell subset sorted from them (not recorded which). The rearrangement joins TRBV7-2 to TRBJ2-3; D remains unclear. The CDR3 bases are TGTGCCAGCAGCCCCGCCGTGAGCACAGATACGCAGTATTTT. Amino acid sequence: CASSPAVSTDTQYF.